Below, one TCR beta chain is given with its context. The antigen is undetermined. The sample is drawn from a study of brain T cells in children with intractable seizures. Time point here: blood from clinic visit 5 months post-surgery; TSC patient then seizure free. Deletions cut 6 bases from V and 7 bases from J, with 12 bases between. Germline CDR1 SEHNR, CDR2 FQNEAQ (reference sequence). The CDR3 is 12 amino acids. This table comes from immunoSEQ multiplex PCR, and its TCRdb copy is limited to in-frame clones, with some not included. The sample records 340,000 or so clones, over 90% being singletons. General study results and limits: Patients' HCMV serostatus was unknown; virus specificity rests on CDR3 similarity alone.

The chain has TRBV7-9 and TRBJ1-1; no firm D call. The source material was peripheral blood, sampled less than 6 months after surgery. The source is a boy in the first two years of life with tuberous sclerosis and intractable seizures. CDR3 amino acids: CASSIGGYEAFF. CDR3 DNA: TGTGCCAGCAGTATAGGCGGTTATGAAGCTTTCTTT. Full variable domain (missing parts from reference TRBV7-9 and TRBJ1-1): DTGVSQNPRHKITKRGQNVTFRCDPISEHNRLYWYRQTLGQGPEFLTYFQNEAQLEKSRLLSDRFSAERPKGSFSTLEIQRTEQGDSAMYLCASSIGGYEAFFGQGTRLTVV.